This T cell receptor beta chain was recovered during a study of T cells in Graves' hyperthyroidism and ophthalmopathy. Overall study context: Peripheral blood was drawn at first diagnosis, prior to all treatment.

Germline CDR1 is LNHDA and CDR2 is SQIVND (reference sequence). Trimming removed 6 bases at V and 8 bases at J, with 16 bases between. There are 14 residues in the CDR3. Notes on this clonotype: What it binds is unknown.

Researchers took RNA transcripts and amplified the TCR beta CDR3 regions from them. When the TCR CDR3 underwent first-round RT-PCR, the HTBI primer set was used. MiXCR, run by TCRdb on the multiplex PCR reads, gives a single entry per CDR3 protein. The table records around 690,000 distinct CDR3 sequences, around a sixth of them present only once. Study-wide findings and caveats: Most thyroid clonotypes expanded above 0.001 were also detected in blood.

The material sequenced was blood. This clonotype was obtained from a man aged 45 to 65 with Graves' hyperthyroidism. The chain carries TRBV19 and TRBJ1-4, with a possible D match to TRBD1 (5 bases). CDR3 sequence reads: CASRRQSASEKLFF. CDR3 coding DNA: TGTGCCAGTAGACGACAGTCGGCGAGCGAAAAACTGTTTTTT.